Reported below is one TCR beta chain. This sample was included in a study of blood T cell repertoires in COVID-19. Study-wide context: Collection of acute and convalescent COVID-19 samples took place in the United States, Italy and Spain. The analysed material was cDNA or gDNA that came from T cells, B-cell-depleted T cells, or PBMCs.

Original processing notes: By means of reference gene primer amplification, nucleated cell counts were estimated. TCRdb's table, derived via immunoSEQ multiplex PCR, lists solely in-frame clones and lacks some. That table gives V, J and clone size, and the DNA gave D and trimming. The sample holds approximately 270,000 clones, around 86% seen once. Sequenced sample: peripheral blood. This TCR was recovered from a man aged 45-65 years with acute or convalescent COVID-19.

CDR3 sequence (DNA): TGTGCCAGCAGTTACTTCGGGGGAGGTTCACCCCTCCACTTT. Its translation: CASSYFGGGSPLHF. The V call is TRBV6-5, the J call TRBJ1-6; tentative D call: TRBD1 (5 bases). Germline CDR1 reads MNHEY; CDR2 reads SVGAGI. Trimming took 1 base from V and 9 from J, leaving 10 bases between them. The CDR3 is made up of 14 amino acids.